The 11 T cell receptor beta chains listed next were all sequenced from one sample in a study of shared clonotypes between healthy human individuals. Naive CD8 populations comprised CD45RO-negative cells positively selected for CCR7, excluding terminally differentiated effector memory CD45RA+ cells. The protocol was immunoSEQ multiplex PCR, while the TCRdb copy is restricted to in-frame clones and leaves out a portion. The profile shows about 2.1 million clones, 85% to 95% of them singletons. The sample was naive CD8+ T cells from PBMCs. The receptors were sampled from a man in his late teens or twenties in good health. Some clones in this sample may be carry-over from other donors' samples.

The V gene is TRBV27, the J gene TRBJ1-1; no clear D. V was trimmed by 2 bases and J by 6 bases, leaving 16 bases between them. Germline CDR1 and CDR2: MNHEY and SMNVEV (reference sequence). The CDR3 length is 15 residues. CDR3 nucleotides: TGTGCCAGCAGTTTAGTGAGGGCGCAAGGTCCTGAAGCTTTCTTT. It codes for CASSLVRAQGPEAFF.

Worth noting for this clone: Different DNA sequences within this sample yield the same CDR3. The rearrangement links TRBV28 to TRBJ1-3; TRBD1 matches at 7 bases. Looked up from germline, CDR1 is MDHEN and CDR2 is SYDVKM. The CDR3 is 14 amino acids. The V and J ends lost 6 bases and 2 bases, in that order; junction bases with no gene match: 4. The CDR3 loop is CASSPTGAGNTIYF. The CDR3 nucleotides are TGTGCCAGCAGCCCTACAGGGGCTGGAAACACCATATATTTT.

The V and J genes are TRBV27 and TRBJ2-5; tentatively, D is TRBD1 or TRBD2 (5 bases each). The length of the CDR3 is 15 residues. Germline values: CDR1 MNHEY, CDR2 SMNVEV (reference sequence). Trimming left V 3 bases short and J 5 bases short, with 16 bases between. Written as DNA, the CDR3 is TGTGCCAGCAGTTTGGGGGAAACAATTGGGGAGACCCAGTACTTC. Translated, it gives CASSLGETIGETQYF.

The chain carries TRBV9 and TRBJ2-1, with D possibly being TRBD1 (6 bases). Trimming removed 4 bases from V and 7 bases from J, with 18 bases in between. Germline CDR1 reads SGDLS; CDR2 reads YYNGEE. The CDR3 loop spans 15 amino acids. The CDR3 sequence: CASSPTGSIGNEQFF. The CDR3 DNA is TGTGCCAGCAGCCCGACAGGATCTATAGGAAATGAGCAGTTCTTC.

The chain has TRBV28 and TRBJ2-5, with D unresolved. V shed 5 bases and J shed 5 bases, with 12 bases lying between them. Germline CDR1 reads MDHEN; CDR2 reads SYDVKM. This CDR3 has 13 amino acids. For the CDR3, the DNA is TGTGCCAGCAGTCGCGCTTCCAGTGAGACCCAGTACTTC. It yields the protein CASSRASSETQYF. Filled out from reference TRBV28 and TRBJ2-5, the complete variable domain reads DVKVTQSSRYLVKRTGEKVFLECVQDMDHENMFWYRQDPGLGLRLIYFSYDVKMKEKGDIPEGYSVSREKKERFSLILESASTNQTSMYLCASSRASSETQYFGPGTRLLVL.

This clone appeared once. The V call is TRBV4-3, the J call TRBJ2-5; 15 bases are shared with TRBD2. The CDR3 spans 18 residues. CDR1 and CDR2 from the germline V gene are LGHNA and YSLEER. After removal of 3 bases from V and 3 bases from J, the junction contained 8 bases not matched to a gene. This CDR3 reads CASSHQWGLAGGKETQYF. CDR3 sequence (DNA): TGCGCCAGCAGCCACCAGTGGGGACTAGCGGGAGGAAAAGAGACCCAGTACTTC.

V gene TRBV9 combines with J gene TRBJ1-4; maybe TRBD1 (5 bases). V was trimmed by 4 bases and J by 3 bases, leaving 16 bases between them. The CDR3 is made up of 16 amino acids. Germline loops: CDR1 SGDLS, CDR2 YYNGEE. Here the CDR3 reads CASSPGRGVSNEKLFF. CDR3 in DNA: TGTGCCAGCAGCCCAGGGAGGGGCGTTTCTAATGAAAAACTGTTTTTT.

This chain joins TRBV9 and TRBJ1-1; TRBD1 might be the D (5 bases). Trimming shortened V by 1 base and J by 6 bases, and 16 bases separated the two germline ends. CDR1 is SGDLS and CDR2 is YYNGEE in the germline V gene. The CDR3 consists of 15 residues. CDR3 loop: CASSVKGWSGAEAFF. The DNA of the CDR3 is TGTGCCAGCAGCGTAAAAGGGTGGTCGGGGGCTGAAGCTTTCTTT.

This chain links TRBV7-9 with TRBJ2-5; no reliable D call. The J call is doubtful: the DNA matches TRBJ2-7 better. The CDR3 runs to 15 residues. In germline, CDR1 is SEHNR, CDR2 FQNEAQ (reference sequence). In DNA, the CDR3 is TGTGCCAGCAGTTTTCCCGGGCCCCGAGCCTACGAGCAGTACTTC. Protein sequence: CASSFPGPRAYEQYF.

The chain links TRBV28 to TRBJ2-7, with 12 bases fitting TRBD1. V lost 6 bases and J lost 5; bases outside the gene matches: 8. Looked up from germline, CDR1 is MDHEN and CDR2 is SYDVKM. There are 15 residues in the CDR3. The CDR3 loop reads CASSTRGQGANEQYF. Here the CDR3 DNA reads TGTGCCAGCAGCACTAGGGGACAGGGGGCTAACGAGCAGTACTTC.

The V and J genes are TRBV7-8 and TRBJ2-4, with TRBD1 identical over 7 bases. With V trimmed by 4 bases and J by 4 bases, 7 bases remained unmatched. CDR1 is SGHVS, CDR2 FQNEAQ, per germline. This CDR3 is 15 amino acids long. CDR3 nucleotides: TGTGCCAGCAGCTCCTTCCGGGACAGAAAAAACATTCAGTACTTC. Protein: CASSSFRDRKNIQYF.